Each of the 19 T cell receptor beta chains below was sequenced from the same sample in a study of blood T cell repertoires in COVID-19. The method was immunoSEQ multiplex PCR; TCRdb's version includes in-frame clones alone and lacks a portion of them. The data contain approximately 240,000 clones, 75% to 85% of them singletons. The sequencing input was peripheral blood. All receptors come from a human donor in a cohort sampled during active COVID-19.

This chain's CDR3 is CASSQATAQGRKEKLFF. The CDR3 DNA is TGTGCCAGCAGCCAGGCCACTGCACAGGGTCGAAAGGAAAAACTGTTTTTT. The chain has TRBV3-1 (or the pseudogene TRBV3-2) and TRBJ1-4, with a tentative D call TRBD1 (6 bases). CDR1 LGHDT and CDR2 YNNKEL come from the germline V gene (reference sequence). This CDR3 comprises 17 residues. The ends were cut back, 3 bases at V and 8 bases at J, with 22 bases in the middle.

This chain connects TRBV19 to TRBJ2-2; 7 bases fit TRBD2. The CDR3 has 19 amino acids. The ends lost 2 bases at V and 3 bases at J; junction bases unmatched: 15. Germline CDR1 reads LNHDA; CDR2 reads SQIVND (reference sequence). The DNA for the CDR3 is TGTGCCAGTAGTATAAGTCCCGCGGGAGTTCTCCACGACACCGGGGAGCTGTTTTTT. Translation gives CASSISPAGVLHDTGELFF.

A few counts support this clone. The V and J genes are TRBV27 and TRBJ2-2; a possible D gene is TRBD1 (5 bases). The germline V gene has CDR1 MNHEY and CDR2 SMNVEV (reference sequence). Trimming took off 8 bases at V and 7 bases at J, with 20 bases between the two ends. CDR3 length equals 15 residues. DNA of the CDR3: TGTGCCAGCTGTCCCCAAGGGGCCTTGGGCGGGGAGCTGTTTTTT. Translated: CASCPQGALGGELFF.

This chain joins TRBV3-1 (or the pseudogene TRBV3-2) and TRBJ2-5; the D is unclear. The germline V gene has CDR1 LGHDT and CDR2 YNNKEL (reference sequence). This CDR3 has 13 residues. Trimming left V 4 bases short and J 1 base short, with 7 bases between. CDR3 in DNA: TGTGCCAGCAGCCCTTCCGGCCAAGAGACCCAGTACTTC. Protein: CASSPSGQETQYF.

The rearrangement uses TRBV10-2 and TRBJ2-5; a weak D match, TRBD2 (5 bases). The germline gives CDR1 WSHSY, CDR2 SAAADI. The CDR3 runs to 14 residues. V lost 4 bases and J lost 9, with 18 bases in between. The CDR3 here is CASSGSATTQAQYF. The CDR3 DNA sequence: TGCGCCAGCAGTGGTAGCGCCACAACCCAGGCCCAGTACTTC.

This clone was observed a single time. The rearrangement uses TRBV28 and TRBJ2-6; D not resolved. This CDR3 region has 18 residues. Germline-derived CDR1 and CDR2 are MDHEN and SYDVKM. Deletions cut 1 base from V and 1 base from J, with 14 bases between. This chain's CDR3 is CASSLYRRKASGANVLTF. In nucleotides, the CDR3 is TGTGCCAGCAGTTTATATAGACGGAAAGCGTCTGGGGCCAACGTCCTGACTTTC.

The chain has TRBV11-2 and TRBJ2-2, with D possibly matching TRBD2 (5 bases). Germline CDR1 is SGHAT and CDR2 is FQNNGV. There are 15 residues in the CDR3. Trimming pared 5 bases from V and 4 bases from J, leaving 14 bases between. This CDR3 is CASSREGSGTGELFF. CDR3 coding DNA: TGTGCCAGCAGCCGAGAGGGTTCCGGCACCGGGGAGCTGTTTTTT.

The chain joins TRBV6-5 to TRBJ1-2, with 9 bases that match TRBD1. Germline lookup yields CDR1 MNHEY and CDR2 SVGAGI. V shed 6 bases and J 6 bases; nucleotides not matched to a gene: 2. This CDR3 contains 12 residues. CDR3 DNA sequence: TGTGCCAGCAGCAGACAGGGGGATGGCTACACCTTC. This sequence encodes CASSRQGDGYTF.

V and J are TRBV6-5 and TRBJ1-1, with a possible D match to TRBD1 (5 bases). V was pared by 6 bases and J by 0 bases, with 14 bases between. The CDR3 contains 15 residues. Germline V gives CDR1 MNHEY, CDR2 SVGAGI. The CDR3 nucleotides are TGTGCCAGCAGCGGGAGTGGGGGGGTGAACACTGAAGCTTTCTTT. It encodes CASSGSGGVNTEAFF.

This chain connects TRBV30 to TRBJ2-6; D not resolved. V lost 0 bases and J lost 3, with 9 bases in between. Per the germline V gene, CDR1 is GTSNPN and CDR2 is SVGIG (reference sequence). The CDR3 covers 15 residues. The CDR3 loop reads CAWSVTGFGANVLTF. CDR3 sequence (DNA): TGTGCCTGGAGTGTAACCGGGTTTGGGGCCAACGTCCTGACTTTC.

The chain has TRBV5-1 and TRBJ2-5; D uncertain. In germline, CDR1 is SGHRS, CDR2 YFSETQ. CDR3 length: 13 residues. Trimming took off 0 bases at V and 4 bases at J, with 7 bases between the two ends. CDR3 in amino acids: CASSLVPGETQYF. Written as DNA, the CDR3 is TGCGCCAGCAGCTTGGTACCAGGAGAGACCCAGTACTTC.

V is TRBV2 and J is TRBJ1-4; 7 bases line up with TRBD1. There are 19 residues in the CDR3. Losses at the gene ends were 2 bases for V and 0 bases for J; bases not matched to a gene: 12. CDR1 SNHLY and CDR2 FYNNEI come from the germline V gene. The CDR3 protein is CASSERQGRRLTTNEKLFF. As DNA, the CDR3 is TGTGCCAGCAGTGAACGACAGGGTCGGAGGTTGACAACTAATGAAAAACTGTTTTTT.

The chain employs TRBV7-9 and TRBJ1-2; no clear D gene. V lost 1 base to trimming and J lost 6 bases, with 9 bases between them. CDR3 length: 13 amino acids. Per the germline V gene, CDR1 is SEHNR and CDR2 is FQNEAQ (reference sequence). The CDR3, as DNA: TGTGCCAGCAGCTTAGATGTCAATGATGGCTACACCTTC. Its translation: CASSLDVNDGYTF.

This clone is a singleton in its sample. The chain carries TRBV7-9 and TRBJ1-6; TRBD1 agrees at 7 bases. This CDR3 comprises 14 residues. Germline assignment: CDR1 SEHNR and CDR2 FQNEAQ (reference sequence). V shed 6 bases, J shed 8 bases, and the junction held 7 bases outside the gene matches. The CDR3 reads CASRSNRGDSPLHF. The CDR3 coding sequence is TGTGCCAGCAGATCTAACAGGGGAGATTCACCCCTCCACTTT. Variable domain in full (rest from reference TRBV7-9 and TRBJ1-6): DTGVSQNPRHKITKRGQNVTFRCDPISEHNRLYWYRQTLGQGPEFLTYFQNEAQLEKSRLLSDRFSAERPKGSFSTLEIQRTEQGDSAMYLCASRSNRGDSPLHFGNGTRLTVT.

The chain's CDR3 is CASSQHGTRDSDTQYF. The CDR3 DNA is TGTGCCAGCAGCCAACATGGTACCCGGGACTCAGATACGCAGTATTTT. The V call is TRBV3-1 (or the pseudogene TRBV3-2), the J call TRBJ2-3; D possibly corresponds to TRBD2 (6 bases). The germline V and J ends were trimmed by 2 bases and 4 bases, with 16 bases remaining between them. The CDR3 has 16 residues. Germline V CDR1 and CDR2: LGHDT, YNNKEL (reference sequence).

This rearrangement joins TRBV5-1 to TRBJ2-5; 9 bases fit TRBD1. Germline CDR1 is SGHRS and CDR2 is YFSETQ. This CDR3 spans 13 amino acids. The V and J ends lost 0 bases and 7 bases, in that order; junction bases with no gene match: 1. CDR3 coding DNA: TGCGCCAGCAGCTTGGGACAGGGGGGGACCCAGTACTTC. Translating gives CASSLGQGGTQYF.

This clone was picked up a small number of times. The chain links TRBV28 to TRBJ1-5; TRBD1 agrees at 8 bases. The V and J ends lost 2 bases and 7 bases, in that order; junction bases with no gene match: 7. The CDR3 covers 15 residues. In germline, CDR1 is MDHEN, CDR2 SYDVKM. CDR3 in amino acids: CASSLLDRVGQPQHF. DNA of the CDR3: TGTGCCAGCAGTTTACTGGACAGGGTCGGACAGCCCCAGCATTTT.

CDR3 nucleotide sequence: TGTGCCAGCAGCCAACGGGTGGCGGGAGGTCTCACAGATACGCAGTATTTT. Translating gives CASSQRVAGGLTDTQYF. This sequence joins TRBV14 and TRBJ2-3; TRBD2 matches at 8 bases. The CDR3 extends over 17 amino acids. After removal of 2 bases from V and 2 bases from J, the junction contained 9 bases not matched to a gene. Germline V gives CDR1 SGHDN, CDR2 FVKESK.

The chain has TRBV5-1 and TRBJ2-2; D uncertain. In germline, CDR1 is SGHRS, CDR2 YFSETQ. This CDR3 is 16 amino acids long. The germline V and J ends were trimmed by 0 bases and 0 bases, with 9 bases remaining between them. CDR3 bases: TGCGCCAGCAGCTTGGACGACACCTCGAACACCGGGGAGCTGTTTTTT. Translated: CASSLDDTSNTGELFF. The variable domain in full, with the rest retrieved from reference TRBV5-1 and TRBJ2-2, is KAGVTQTPRYLIKTRGQQVTLSCSPISGHRSVSWYQQTPGQGLQFLFEYFSETQRNKGNFPGRFSGRQFSNSRSEMNVSTLELGDSALYLCASSLDDTSNTGELFFGEGSRLTVL.